This passage covers 21 T cell receptor beta chains from one sample sequenced in a study of blood T cell repertoires in COVID-19 (dated by TCRdb to 2018 to 2021). Libraries were constructed by the immunoSEQ multiplex PCR assay. TCRdb holds this immuneACCESS table with in-frame rearrangements only. Some clones are missing; in checked studies, unresolved V genes explain under half, and the rest has no known cause. Present in this sample are around 260,000 clones, over 75% of which were seen just once. About 14% of the sample belongs to the ten largest clones. Sequencing was done on a sample of peripheral blood. The receptors here all came from a human donor in a cohort sampled during active COVID-19.

The CDR3 sequence is CAWRADSNTGELFF. The CDR3 nucleotides read TGTGCCTGGAGGGCCGACAGTAACACCGGGGAGCTGTTTTTT. The V gene is TRBV30, the J gene TRBJ2-2; weak D call: TRBD1 (5 bases). Trimming removed 3 bases from V and 2 bases from J, with 10 bases in between. The CDR3 loop spans 14 amino acids. Germline assignment: CDR1 GTSNPN and CDR2 SVGIG (reference sequence).

The chain has TRBV27 and TRBJ2-6; 7 bases are shared with TRBD2. Losses at the gene ends were 3 bases for V and 3 bases for J; bases not matched to a gene: 5. The CDR3 is 16 amino acids. Germline assignment: CDR1 MNHEY and CDR2 SMNVEV (reference sequence). CDR3 coding DNA: TGTGCCAGCAGTTTCGAGGGAGGGCTTGGGGCCAACGTCCTGACTTTC. Encoded protein: CASSFEGGLGANVLTF.

This clone was counted once. Compared with germline, one end of the junction differs, possibly owing to a read error. This chain joins TRBV10-3 and TRBJ2-3; 9 positions match TRBD1. CDR1 ENHRY and CDR2 SYGVKD come from the germline V gene. CDR3 length: 14 residues. The CDR3 sequence: CAIKRDRALYAWDF. The CDR3 DNA sequence: TGTGCCATCAAGAGGGACAGGGCCTTATACGCATGGGATTTT.

The chain uses TRBV3-1 (or the pseudogene TRBV3-2) and TRBJ2-1; weak D call: TRBD2 (5 bases). The CDR3 runs 14 residues. Looked up from germline, CDR1 is LGHDT and CDR2 is YNNKEL (reference sequence). The V and J ends lost 1 base and 9 bases respectively, with 13 bases between them. In nucleotides, the CDR3 is TGTGCCAGCAGCCAAGGGACCACGGGGTTTGAGCAGTTCTTC. Translation gives CASSQGTTGFEQFF.

The rearrangement links TRBV28 to TRBJ1-1, with D possibly matching TRBD1 (6 bases). CDR3 size: 15 residues. Per germline, CDR1 MDHEN and CDR2 SYDVKM. V was pared by 5 bases and J by 1 base, with 14 bases between. CDR3 amino acids: CASSPPGHRNTEAFF. CDR3 sequence (DNA): TGTGCCAGCAGTCCCCCGGGACACCGGAACACTGAAGCTTTCTTT.

This rearrangement joins TRBV24-1 to TRBJ2-2; the D gene is possibly TRBD2 (6 bases). This CDR3 has 16 residues. The germline CDR1 and CDR2 sequences are KGHDR and SFDVKD. V gave up 4 bases and J gave up 0 bases, with 11 bases separating them. CDR3 sequence (DNA): TGTGCCACCAGTGACGGGGCGGGGCCGAACACCGGGGAGCTGTTTTTT. Its translation: CATSDGAGPNTGELFF.

The gene calls are TRBV6-5 and TRBJ2-7, with 9 bases that match TRBD2. CDR1 is MNHEY, CDR2 SVGAGI, per germline. This CDR3 is 12 amino acids long. J was trimmed by 6 bases and V by 6 bases; bases with no gene match: 3. In nucleotides, the CDR3 is TGTGCCAGCAGGGGGACTAGCACCGAGCAGTACTTC. Translating it yields CASRGTSTEQYF.

The V gene is TRBV11-2, the J gene TRBJ2-3; possibly TRBD2 for D (5 bases). There are 14 residues in the CDR3. Between the trimmed V and J ends, which lost 6 bases and 1 base, there was a span of 11 bases. Germline loops: CDR1 SGHAT, CDR2 FQNNGV. In DNA form, the CDR3 reads TGTGCCAGCAGTTTTCAAGCGGGCACAGATACGCAGTATTTT. This sequence encodes CASSFQAGTDTQYF.

This chain links TRBV10-1 with TRBJ1-6; unclear D gene. CDR1 and CDR2 (germline): WNHNN, SYGVQD (reference sequence). V dropped 3 bases and J dropped 3 bases, with 18 bases sitting between them. The CDR3 loop spans 18 amino acids. DNA of the CDR3: TGCGCCAGCAGTGATTATGCCCAAGCTAAGCGCTATAATTCACCCCTCCACTTT. It specifies CASSDYAQAKRYNSPLHF.

V gene TRBV6-5 combines with J gene TRBJ2-7, with 8 positions matching TRBD1. CDR3 length equals 15 residues. From germline, CDR1 is MNHEY and CDR2 SVGAGI. The V segment lost 6 bases and the J segment 2 bases; nucleotides outside the gene matches: 9. CDR3 residues: CASRNLGQATYEQYF. CDR3 DNA: TGTGCCAGCAGAAATTTGGGACAGGCTACCTACGAGCAGTACTTC.

With regard to this clone: At one of its ends the junction is not consistent with the germline gene, which may arise from a read error. This sequence joins TRBV5-1 and TRBJ2-5; TRBD2 matches 8 bases. Germline assignment: CDR1 SGHRS and CDR2 YFSETQ. The CDR3 loop spans 14 amino acids. Here the CDR3 reads CASSAGHHGTSGDF. The CDR3 DNA is TGCGCCAGCAGCGCGGGACATCACGGGACTAGTGGGGACTTC.

The J gene is TRBJ1-2, the V gene TRBV29-1; TRBD1 is a possible D gene (6 bases). Trimming shortened V by 8 bases and J by 7 bases, and 14 bases separated the two germline ends. The CDR3 consists of 11 residues. Germline-derived CDR1 and CDR2 are SQVTM and ANQGSEA. The CDR3 DNA follows: TGCAGCATTCTGCGACAGGTTGGCTACACCTTC. This sequence encodes CSILRQVGYTF.

The chain uses TRBV25-1 and TRBJ2-4; 8 bases agree with TRBD1. In germline, CDR1 is MGHDK, CDR2 SYGVNS. The J segment lost 5 bases and the V segment lost 4 bases, leaving 4 bases of the junction unmatched. CDR3 length: 14 amino acids. The DNA for the CDR3 is TGTGCCAGCAGTGCTGACAGGGGCCAAAACATTCAGTACTTC. Translation gives CASSADRGQNIQYF.

The chain recombines TRBV3-1 (or the pseudogene TRBV3-2) with TRBJ2-3; 10 bases map to TRBD2. CDR1 and CDR2 from the germline V gene are LGHDT and YNNKEL (reference sequence). Trimming removed 8 bases from V and 5 bases from J; junction bases left unmatched: 13. This CDR3 is 16 amino acids long. The CDR3 region is CASQGSSGRALDTQYF. The CDR3 nucleotides are TGTGCCAGCCAGGGGAGCAGCGGGAGGGCCTTAGATACGCAGTATTTT.

V and J are TRBV18 and TRBJ1-3; D is possibly TRBD1 (5 bases). Germline values: CDR1 KGHSH, CDR2 LQKENI. Trimming cost V 4 bases and J 0 bases, with 10 bases left between them. The CDR3 covers 15 residues. The CDR3 protein is CASSLDSLSGNTIYF. CDR3 DNA sequence: TGTGCCAGCTCACTAGACAGCCTCTCTGGAAACACCATATATTTT.

The rearrangement joins TRBV5-1 to TRBJ2-7; 7 bases agree with TRBD2. V dropped 3 bases and J dropped 4; count of bases not matched to a gene: 13. CDR1 and CDR2 (germline): SGHRS, YFSETQ. The CDR3 is 16 residues long. The CDR3: CASSSTIRREPYEQYF. The CDR3 DNA sequence: TGCGCCAGCAGCTCGACAATAAGGCGGGAGCCTTACGAGCAGTACTTC.

The chain is built from TRBV2 and TRBJ2-7; 8 bases fit TRBD2. CDR1 SNHLY and CDR2 FYNNEI come from the germline V gene. The J segment lost 0 bases and the V segment lost 6 bases, leaving 7 bases of the junction unmatched. The CDR3 runs 15 residues. The CDR3 DNA is TGTGCCAGCAGCGGACAACTAGCGGTCTCCTACGAGCAGTACTTC. Its protein is CASSGQLAVSYEQYF.

The chain carries TRBV7-2 and TRBJ2-3; TRBD2 matches at 8 bases. CDR1 SGHTA and CDR2 FQGNSA come from the germline V gene. Germline trimming cut 1 base from V and 5 bases from J; bases unmatched to any gene: 8. This CDR3 is 16 amino acids long. The CDR3 region is CASSLGPGGPGDTQYF. The CDR3 DNA is TGTGCCAGCAGCTTAGGGCCGGGAGGGCCAGGAGATACGCAGTATTTT.

V and J are TRBV18 and TRBJ1-4, with 9 bases lining up with TRBD1. The CDR3 is 14 amino acids. Germline V lookup: CDR1 KGHSH, CDR2 LQKENI. V lost 5 bases, J lost 6 bases, and 4 bases stayed unmatched. CDR3 residues: CASSKDRGDEKLFF. CDR3 nucleotides: TGTGCCAGCTCAAAGGACAGGGGTGATGAAAAACTGTTTTTT.

This chain links TRBV14 with TRBJ2-1, with a possible D match to TRBD1 (5 bases). The V end lost 1 base, the J end lost 4 bases, and 14 bases lay between the germline ends. Germline CDR1 SGHDN, CDR2 FVKESK. CDR3 length: 16 residues. CDR3 amino acids: CASSQGWRSGYNEQFF. For the CDR3, the DNA is TGTGCCAGCAGCCAAGGGTGGCGCTCAGGGTACAATGAGCAGTTCTTC.

This chain joins TRBV7-6 and TRBJ1-1; tentatively, D is TRBD1 (5 bases). From germline, CDR1 is SGHVS and CDR2 FNYEAQ. The CDR3 length is 15 residues. V was clipped by 4 bases and J by 7 bases, with 19 bases between them. The CDR3 coding sequence is TGTGCCAGCAGCTCCGTAGAGGCCCTCGGGGGTGAAGCTTTCTTT. Its translation is CASSSVEALGGEAFF.